This T cell receptor (beta chain) is drawn from a study of T cells in Graves' hyperthyroidism and ophthalmopathy. Study overall: Peripheral blood was drawn at first diagnosis, prior to all treatment.

This clonotype occurred many times. Diagnostic decisions used clinical symptoms, serum thyroxine and TRAb, thyroid ultrasound and orbital computed tomography. The PBMCs were sourced from fresh peripheral blood (about 9.7 ml). Regions amplified from RNA transcripts were the TCR beta CDR3 regions. Researchers ran a first-round RT-PCR on the TCR CDR3 using the HTBI primer set. MiXCR, applied by TCRdb to the multiplex PCR reads, yields one record per CDR3 protein. The sample contains hundreds of thousands of distinct CDR3 sequences, about 20% of which appear only once. The clonotype originates from a man younger than 40 with Graves' ophthalmopathy. What was sequenced was blood.

In nucleotides, the CDR3 is TGTGCCAGCAGTACGGACAGGGCTTACGAGCAGTACTTC. Translation gives CASSTDRAYEQYF. This sequence joins TRBV11-2 and TRBJ2-7; TRBD1 matches 8 bases. Unmatched junction bases numbered 5, after V lost 6 bases and J lost 4 bases. Germline loops: CDR1 SGHAT, CDR2 FQNNGV. This CDR3 comprises 13 residues.